The present entry profiles one T cell receptor (beta chain) with its context. Its binding antigen is unknown. Sequenced using an Illumina HiSeq 2000. 5'RACE template switching, by which a universal primer site and unique molecular identifiers were added, was used to make TCR beta cDNA libraries. cDNA synthesis was primed from the TCR beta constant segment, followed by two successive PCR amplification steps. On the authors' methods: MIGEC was used to demultiplex reads and group reads by UMI, and MiTCR was used to assemble and quantify clonotypes. To exclude erroneous sequences, only TCR cDNA sequences supported by at least two reads were retained. The tcR package was used for downstream repertoire analysis, and clonotypes were matched across fractions by CDR3 nucleotide sequence plus V segment. Antigen specificity was annotated against VDJdb with VDJmatch, allowing one amino acid substitution in CDR3. After the reads were reprocessed by TCRdb, one entry was made per CDR3 protein sequence, with no DNA. TCRdb, not the original authors, processed these V and J calls. The table for this sample shows 550,000 to 600,000 distinct CDR3 sequences. Jointly, the top ten make up approximately 3.6% of the sample.

This entry comes from a study of T cells expressing NK-cell markers (dated by TCRdb to 2020 to 2022). For the study in its entirety: In sorted CD3+CD56+NKG2C+, CD3+CD56+NKG2C- and CD3+CD56-NKG2C+ T-cell subsets from about 8 donors, TCR beta-chain repertoires were profiled. The study sequenced eight donors, all healthy volunteers chosen at random: three men and five women. Of the eight sequenced donors, seven were found to be HCMV-seropositive and one was found to be HCMV-seronegative. Libraries were sequenced as 2 x 150 bp reads on Illumina HiSeq 2000/2500, MiSeq or NextSeq.

A commercial ELISA kit detecting HCMV-specific IgG in serum was used to determine HCMV serostatus. Peripheral blood mononuclear cells were isolated from blood by Ficoll density gradient centrifugation. What the work shows at the level of the full study, not this receptor alone: In 6 or 7 donors, the dominant CD3+CD56+NKG2C+ clonotypes ranked among the top 10 CD8+ clonotypes, making up about 1.0-7.5% of CD8+ T cells. It remained unclear whether the expanded NKG2C-expressing T cell clones were specific for HCMV antigens. Those dominant clonotypes were again the most abundant among CD3+CD56-NKG2C+ cells in a handful of donors, at roughly 28.3-60.1%.

CDR1 and CDR2 are read off the germline V gene (reference sequence) as MNHEY and SMNVEV. The CDR3, from cysteine to phenylalanine, totals 15 residues. No DNA is listed. The TCR comes from a young man in good health. Donor details come from another sample of the same person, matched by shared clones. Material: blood T cells: a sorted CD56 or NKG2C T cell subset, CD4+ or CD8+ T cells, or bulk PBMC T cells (not recorded which). This sequence uses TRBV27 and TRBJ2-7; TCRdb's D call of TRBD2 is untestable without DNA. CDR3 loop: CASSSGLAGYYEQYF.